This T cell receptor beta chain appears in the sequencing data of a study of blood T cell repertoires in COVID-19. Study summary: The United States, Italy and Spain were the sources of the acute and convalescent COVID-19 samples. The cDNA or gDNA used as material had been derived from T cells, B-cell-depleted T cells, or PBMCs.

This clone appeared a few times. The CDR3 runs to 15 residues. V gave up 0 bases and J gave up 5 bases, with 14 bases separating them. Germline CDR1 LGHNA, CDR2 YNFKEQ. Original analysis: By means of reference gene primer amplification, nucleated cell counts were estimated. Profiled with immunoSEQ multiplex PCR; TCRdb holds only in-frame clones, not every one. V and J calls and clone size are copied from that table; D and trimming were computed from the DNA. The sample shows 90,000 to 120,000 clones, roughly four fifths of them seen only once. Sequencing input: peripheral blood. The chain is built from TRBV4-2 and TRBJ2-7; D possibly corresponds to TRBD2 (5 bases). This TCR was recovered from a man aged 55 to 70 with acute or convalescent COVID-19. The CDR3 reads CASSQDRRASNEQYF. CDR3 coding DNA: TGTGCCAGCAGCCAAGATCGCCGGGCTAGCAACGAGCAGTACTTC.